Sequencing of this T cell receptor (beta chain) was carried out in a study of Tregs in tolerant kidney transplant recipients. Regarding the study as a whole: Few patients were studied, so findings need validation in larger groups. In tolerant patients, donor-specific Tregs outgrew total Tregs, suggesting antigen-driven expansion. This study did not directly address biological reproducibility.

Worth noting for this clone: What it recognizes is unknown.

Measured with immunoSEQ multiplex PCR; TCRdb has only the in-frame clones, and not every one. Counted here are roughly 80,000 clones, over 75% occurring once; the ten biggest clones make up roughly 1.6%. The CDR3 totals 16 residues. Germline values: CDR1 SGHTA, CDR2 FQGNSA. The junction had 4 bases not matched to a gene; V was cut back by 3 bases and J by 3 bases. Recipients received nonmyeloablative bone marrow transplants from related graft donors, with transient mixed chimerism. Unstimulated Tregs (CD4+CD25+CD127-) and CD4+CD25- non-Tregs were sorted from PBMCs. The sequence came from a human patient who received a combined kidney and bone marrow transplant. Among the T cells, some may be from the graft donor. The V call is TRBV7-2, the J call TRBJ2-1; 11 bases line up with TRBD2. Sequencing was performed on CD4+ T cells from blood (PBMCs), taken 24 months after the transplant. The CDR3 loop reads CASSLGLAVIYNEQFF. The CDR3 region has the DNA TGTGCCAGCAGCTTGGGACTAGCGGTTATCTACAATGAGCAGTTCTTC.